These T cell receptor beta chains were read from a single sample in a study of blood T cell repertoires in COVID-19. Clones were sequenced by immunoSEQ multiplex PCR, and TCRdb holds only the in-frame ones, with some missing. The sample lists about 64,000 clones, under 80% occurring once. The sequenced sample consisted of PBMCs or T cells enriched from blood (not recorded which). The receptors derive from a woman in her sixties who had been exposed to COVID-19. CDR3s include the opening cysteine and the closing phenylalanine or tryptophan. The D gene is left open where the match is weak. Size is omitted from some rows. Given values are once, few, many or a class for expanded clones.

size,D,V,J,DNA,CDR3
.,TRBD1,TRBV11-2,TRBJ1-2,TGTGCCAGCAGCTTAGGCCTTACAACGGGACAGGGGGGCTATGGCTACACCTTC,CASSLGLTTGQGGYGYTF
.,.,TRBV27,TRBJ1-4,TGTGCCAGCACCCTCATAGGGGGGGATGAAAAACTGTTTTTT,CASTLIGGDEKLFF
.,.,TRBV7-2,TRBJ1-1,TGTGCCAGCAGCGAGACTGCCATGAACACTGAAGCTTTCTTT,CASSETAMNTEAFF
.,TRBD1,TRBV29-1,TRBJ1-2,TGCAGCGTTGGGACAGGGCGTCGGTATGGCTACACCTTC,CSVGTGRRYGYTF
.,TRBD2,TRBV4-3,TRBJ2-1,TGCGCCAGCAGCTCCCAAGGGAGCGGGGGGTACAATGAGCAGTTCTTC,CASSSQGSGGYNEQFF
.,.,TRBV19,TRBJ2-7,TGTGCCAGTAGTATTCTTCAGGGCTACGAGCAGTACTTC,CASSILQGYEQYF
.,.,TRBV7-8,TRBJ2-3,TGTGCCAGCAGAGTCGGGGTCCCACACACAGATACGCAGTATTTT,CASRVGVPHTDTQYF
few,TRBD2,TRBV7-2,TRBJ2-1,TGTGCCAGCAGCCCCATAGCGGGAGTATACAATGAGCAGTTCTTC,CASSPIAGVYNEQFF
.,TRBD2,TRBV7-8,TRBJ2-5,TGTGCCAGCAGCTTGATTCGGTCGGGACTAGCGGGGAAAGAGACCCAGTACTTC,CASSLIRSGLAGKETQYF
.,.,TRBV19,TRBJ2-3,TGTGCCAGTACGGGGAACACAGATACGCAGTATTTT,CASTGNTDTQYF
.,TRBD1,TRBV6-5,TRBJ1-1,TGTGCCAGCCGGACAGGCTCCATGAACACTGAAGCTTTCTTT,CASRTGSMNTEAFF